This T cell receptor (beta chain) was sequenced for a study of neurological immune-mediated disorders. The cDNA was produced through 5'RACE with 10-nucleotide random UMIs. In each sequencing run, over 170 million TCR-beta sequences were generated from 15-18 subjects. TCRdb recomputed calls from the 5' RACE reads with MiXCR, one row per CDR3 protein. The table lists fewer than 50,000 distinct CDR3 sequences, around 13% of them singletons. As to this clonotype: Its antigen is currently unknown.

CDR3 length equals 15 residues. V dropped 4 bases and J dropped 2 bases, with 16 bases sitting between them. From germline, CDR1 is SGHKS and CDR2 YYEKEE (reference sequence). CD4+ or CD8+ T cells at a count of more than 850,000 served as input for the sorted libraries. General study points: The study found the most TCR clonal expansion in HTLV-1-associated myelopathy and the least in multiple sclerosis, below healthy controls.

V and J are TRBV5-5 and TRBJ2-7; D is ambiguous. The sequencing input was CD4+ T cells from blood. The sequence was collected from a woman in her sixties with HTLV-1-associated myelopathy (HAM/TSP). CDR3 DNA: TGTGCCAGCAGCCCGATCTGGATAGACGCCTACGAGCAGTACTTC. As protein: CASSPIWIDAYEQYF. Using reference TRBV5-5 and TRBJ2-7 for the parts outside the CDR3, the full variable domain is DAGVTQSPTHLIKTRGQQVTLRCSPISGHKSVSWYQQVLGQGPQFIFQYYEKEERGRGNFPDRFSARQFPNYSSELNVNALLLGDSALYLCASSPIWIDAYEQYFGPGTRLTVT.